This T cell receptor beta chain was obtained from a study of T-cell memory formation after mild COVID-19. This clonotype has just a few counts. Its matching antigen is unknown. Via MiXCR, TCRdb re-called the 5' RACE reads, giving one row per CDR3 protein. The sample consists of fewer than 350,000 distinct CDR3 sequences, roughly 15% of them appearing once. The germline V gene encodes CDR1 SGHDT and CDR2 YYEEEE. Deletions cut 3 bases from V and 8 bases from J, with 8 bases between. CDR3 size: 11 residues. Study conclusions and caveats: Balance between CD4 and CD8 was seen in clones contracting day 15 to 85, and a CD4+ lean was seen in later expanders. CM and EM subsets held most contracting CD4+ clones; EMRA held CD8+ ones.

The sequenced sample was PBMCs or a T cell subset sorted from them (not recorded which). This clonotype was obtained from a man younger than 35 who had mild COVID-19 (a few samples of this study predate the infection). Cell type and time point are not known. The chain recombines TRBV5-6 with TRBJ1-2; D ambiguous. The CDR3 nucleotides read TGTGCCAGCAGCTATGGAGCAGGCTACACCTTC. As protein: CASSYGAGYTF.